Reported below is one T cell receptor beta chain. This specimen belongs to a study of T cell changes during pregnancy in multiple sclerosis. V shed 4 bases and J shed 3 bases, with 20 bases lying between them. CDR1 is SGDLS and CDR2 is YYNGEE in the germline V gene. The CDR3 loop spans 16 amino acids. Here immunoSEQ multiplex PCR was the method, and the copy in TCRdb shows in-frame clones only, minus some. The repertoire holds under 60,000 clones, with approximately 92% as singletons. The starting material was CD4+ T cells from peripheral blood mononuclear cells, obtained after pregnancy. V gene TRBV9 combines with J gene TRBJ2-7; tentatively, D is TRBD2 (5 bases). The origin of this receptor is a female donor with multiple sclerosis, enrolled in a pregnancy study. CDR3 DNA: TGTGCCAGCAGCCGTGGCGGTACAGTCGGGGACTACGAGCAGTACTTC. This translates into CASSRGGTVGDYEQYF.